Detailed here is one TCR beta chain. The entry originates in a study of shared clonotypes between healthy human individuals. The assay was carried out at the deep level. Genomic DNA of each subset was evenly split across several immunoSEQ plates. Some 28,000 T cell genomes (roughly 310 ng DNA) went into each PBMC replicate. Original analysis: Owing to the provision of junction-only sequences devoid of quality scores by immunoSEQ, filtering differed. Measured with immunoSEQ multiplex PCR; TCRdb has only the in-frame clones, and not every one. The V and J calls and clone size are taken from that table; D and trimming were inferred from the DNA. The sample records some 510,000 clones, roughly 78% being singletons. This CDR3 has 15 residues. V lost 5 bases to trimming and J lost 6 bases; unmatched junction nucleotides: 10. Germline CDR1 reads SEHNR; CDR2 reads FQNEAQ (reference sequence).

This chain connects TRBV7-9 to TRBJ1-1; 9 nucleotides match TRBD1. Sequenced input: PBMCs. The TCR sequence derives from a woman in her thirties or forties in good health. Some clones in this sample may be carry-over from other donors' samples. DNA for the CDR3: TGTGCCAGCAGCCCCCGCCGGACAGGGGTGCCTGAAGCTTTCTTT. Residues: CASSPRRTGVPEAFF.